Listed below are T cell receptor beta chains from one sample, sequenced in a study of tumor-infiltrating lymphocytes in primary liver carcinoma. TCRdb itself ran the multiplex PCR reads through MiXCR, one entry per CDR3 protein. The table has 180,000 or so distinct CDR3 sequences, about 60% seen once. Sequencing was done on a sample of peripheral blood. The receptors here all came from a man in his forties with primary liver carcinoma and hepatitis B virus infection. The CDR3 runs from the conserved cysteine through the conserved F or W. A D gene is named only where the DNA matches it firmly. Some rows mark clone size as missing; the rest say once, few, many or name a class of expanded clone.

J	size	D	V	DNA	CDR3
TRBJ2-2	-	-	TRBV29-1	TGCAGCGCGTGGCGGGTAAAGACCGGGGAGCTATTTTTT	CSAWRVKTGELFF
TRBJ1-1	-	-	TRBV10-3	TGTGCCATCAATGACCAGATAGGGGCTTTCTTT	CAINDQIGAFF
TRBJ1-4	-	-	TRBV5-4	TGTGCCAGCAGCTTGAGTAGGGGGACTAATGAAAAACTGTTTTTT	CASSLSRGTNEKLFF
TRBJ2-2	-	-	TRBV11-1	TGTGCCAGCAGTCCCCACCCAGGCACCGGGGGGCTGTTATTT	CASSPHPGTGGLLF
TRBJ2-1	few	TRBD2	TRBV6-1	TGTGCCAGCAGTGAACATGCTAGCGGGGGCAATGAGCAGTTCTTC	CASSEHASGGNEQFF
TRBJ2-4	once	-	TRBV6-6	TGTGCCAGCTCTCCAGGGGCGGTTGAAAACACTCAGTATTTC	CASSPGAVENTQYF
TRBJ2-1	-	-	TRBV19	TGTGCCAGTAGTATTGGGCTAGCTCGGGAGCAGTTCTTC	CASSIGLAREQFF
TRBJ2-2	many	-	TRBV10-2	TGCGCCAGCAGTGAGCCAGGGGAGTTCATCGGGGAGCTGTTTTTT	CASSEPGEFIGELFF
TRBJ1-6	-	TRBD1	TRBV20-1	TGCAGTGCTAGAGACCCTGTTACGGGGACAGAAAACACACCCCTCCACTTT	CSARDPVTGTENTPLHF
TRBJ2-1	-	TRBD2	TRBV12-3/TRBV12-4	TGTGCCAACAGTACGACTAGCGGAACCTCGGGGTTCTTC	CANSTTSGTSGFF